There are a few counts of the clone carrying this T cell receptor beta chain. One entry per CDR3 protein results from TCRdb running MiXCR on the RT-PCR reads. This table has hundreds of thousands of distinct CDR3 sequences, around 14% appearing once. The V gene's germline CDR1 is MGHDK and CDR2 SYGVNS. The V end was cut by 5 bases, the J end by 10 bases, with 12 bases between. This CDR3 region has 12 residues. The sequence came from a female donor in good health, serving as a healthy control. The sample was memory CD4+ T cells from blood. The chain carries TRBV25-1 and TRBJ2-1; maybe TRBD2 (5 bases). The CDR3 reads CASSPDRGEQFF. The CDR3 DNA sequence: TGTGCCAGCAGTCCGGATCGGGGAGAGCAGTTCTTC.